The 6 T cell receptor beta chains below were found in one sample sequenced in a study of cytomegalovirus exposure and HLA in healthy donors. PCR used 60 Vbeta primers and 13 Jbeta primers. Clones were read by immunoSEQ multiplex PCR, and TCRdb kept only the in-frame ones, dropping some. In the table there are about 180,000 clones, 75% to 80% of which are singletons. Sequencing was done on a sample of PBMCs. These receptors were taken from a man between 40 and 49 years old in good health and CMV-seropositive.

In DNA, the CDR3 is TGTGCCAGCAGTCCCCGGACAGGGCCGAGTGGCTACACCTTC. Its translation is CASSPRTGPSGYTF. The V and J genes are TRBV27 and TRBJ1-2; 8 positions match TRBD1. Germline CDR1 MNHEY, CDR2 SMNVEV (reference sequence). V shed 5 bases, J shed 7 bases, and the junction held 9 bases outside the gene matches. The CDR3 loop spans 14 amino acids.

This chain links TRBV7-9 with TRBJ1-5; D unresolved. V lost 1 base and J lost 7, with 8 bases in between. The CDR3 contains 13 residues. Germline CDR1 SEHNR, CDR2 FQNEAQ (reference sequence). The DNA of the CDR3 is TGTGCCAGCAGCTTAGACATGGGCCAGCCCCAGCATTTT. This encodes CASSLDMGQPQHF. The full variable domain, with the rest looked up from reference TRBV7-9 and TRBJ1-5, is DTGVSQNPRHKITKRGQNVTFRCDPISEHNRLYWYRQTLGQGPEFLTYFQNEAQLEKSRLLSDRFSAERPKGSFSTLEIQRTEQGDSAMYLCASSLDMGQPQHFGDGTRLSIL.

The rearrangement links TRBV2 to TRBJ2-6; 7 positions agree with TRBD1. The germline CDR1 and CDR2 sequences are SNHLY and FYNNEI. The CDR3 runs to 15 residues. J lost 0 bases, V lost 6 bases, and 2 bases had no gene match. CDR3 nucleotides: TGTGCCAGCAGGGGGACAGTCTCTGGGGCCAACGTCCTGACTTTC. This gives the protein CASRGTVSGANVLTF.

The rearrangement joins TRBV5-1 to TRBJ1-1; TRBD1 aligns across 7 bases. The CDR3 consists of 17 residues. V lost 4 bases, J lost 3 bases, and 15 bases stayed unmatched. The germline V gene has CDR1 SGHRS and CDR2 YFSETQ. The CDR3 loop reads CASSIPTGSTIDTEAFF. The CDR3 nucleotides read TGCGCCAGCAGCATTCCGACAGGGAGTACGATTGACACTGAAGCTTTCTTT.

This clone was observed a few times. This sequence joins TRBV9 and TRBJ1-5; 8 nucleotides line up with TRBD1. Trimming removed 3 bases from V and 7 bases from J; junction bases left unmatched: 6. This CDR3 has 14 amino acids. CDR1 is SGDLS, CDR2 YYNGEE, per germline. The CDR3 protein is CASSATSGGQPQHF. The CDR3 nucleotides are TGTGCCAGCAGCGCCACCTCAGGGGGCCAGCCCCAGCATTTT.

This clone has only a few counts. As DNA, the CDR3 is TGTGCCAGCAGTGAAAGAGTGATCGACAGGGGGCGCACAGATACGCAGTATTTT. This gives the protein CASSERVIDRGRTDTQYF. The chain recombines TRBV2 with TRBJ2-3, with 10 bases that match TRBD1. There are 18 residues in the CDR3. After removal of 2 bases from V and 1 base from J, the junction contained 9 bases not matched to a gene. Germline V gene sequence: CDR1 SNHLY, CDR2 FYNNEI. The whole variable domain, remainder taken from reference TRBV2 and TRBJ2-3, is EPEVTQTPSHQVTQMGQEVILRCVPISNHLYFYWYRQILGQKVEFLVSFYNNEISEKSEIFDDQFSVERPDGSNFTLKIRSTKLEDSAMYFCASSERVIDRGRTDTQYFGPGTRLTVL.